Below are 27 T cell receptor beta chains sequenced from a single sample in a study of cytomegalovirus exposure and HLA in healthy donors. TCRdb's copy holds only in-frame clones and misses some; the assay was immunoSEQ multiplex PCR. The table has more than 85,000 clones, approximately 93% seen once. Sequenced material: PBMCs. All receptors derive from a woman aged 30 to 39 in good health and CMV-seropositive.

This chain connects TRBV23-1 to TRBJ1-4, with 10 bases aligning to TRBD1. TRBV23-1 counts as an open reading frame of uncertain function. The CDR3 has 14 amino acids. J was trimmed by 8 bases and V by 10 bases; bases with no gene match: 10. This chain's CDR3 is CAITGTGAGEKLFF. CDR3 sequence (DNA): TGCGCCATCACGGGGACAGGGGCAGGGGAAAAACTGTTTTTT.

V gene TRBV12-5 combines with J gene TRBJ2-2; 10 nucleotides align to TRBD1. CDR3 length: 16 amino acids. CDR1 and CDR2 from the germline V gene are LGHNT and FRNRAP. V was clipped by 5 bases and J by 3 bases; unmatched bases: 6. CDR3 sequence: CASGPDRGLDTGELFF. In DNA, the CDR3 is TGTGCTAGTGGTCCTGACAGGGGGCTGGACACCGGGGAGCTGTTTTTT.

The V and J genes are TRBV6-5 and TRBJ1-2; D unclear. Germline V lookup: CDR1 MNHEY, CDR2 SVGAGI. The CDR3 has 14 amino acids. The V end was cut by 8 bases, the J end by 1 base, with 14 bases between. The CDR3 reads CASHQNGFNYGYTF. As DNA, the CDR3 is TGTGCCAGCCACCAAAACGGTTTTAACTATGGCTACACCTTC.

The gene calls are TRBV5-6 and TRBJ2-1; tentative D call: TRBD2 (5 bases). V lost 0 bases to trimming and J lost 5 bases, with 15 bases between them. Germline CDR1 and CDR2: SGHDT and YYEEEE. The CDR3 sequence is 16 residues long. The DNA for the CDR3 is TGTGCCAGCAGCTTGGGGTTGGGAGATAACGACAATGAGCAGTTCTTC. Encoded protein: CASSLGLGDNDNEQFF.

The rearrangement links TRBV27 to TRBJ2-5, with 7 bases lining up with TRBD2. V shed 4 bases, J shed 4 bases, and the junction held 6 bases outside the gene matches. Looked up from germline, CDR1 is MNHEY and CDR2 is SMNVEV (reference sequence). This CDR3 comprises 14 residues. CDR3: CASSWAGARETQYF. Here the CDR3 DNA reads TGTGCCAGCAGTTGGGCGGGAGCGAGAGAGACCCAGTACTTC.

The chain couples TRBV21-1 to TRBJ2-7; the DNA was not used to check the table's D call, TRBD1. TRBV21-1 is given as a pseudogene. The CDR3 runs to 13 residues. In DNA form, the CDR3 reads TGTGCCAGCAACCTGACAGGGAGTGGCGAGCAGTACTTC. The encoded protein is CASNLTGSGEQYF.

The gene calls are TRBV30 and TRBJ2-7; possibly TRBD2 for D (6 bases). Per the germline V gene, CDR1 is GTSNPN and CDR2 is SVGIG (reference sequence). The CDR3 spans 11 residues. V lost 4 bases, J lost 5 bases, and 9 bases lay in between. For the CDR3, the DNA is TGTGCCTGGAAAGGGACTCACGAGCAGTACTTC. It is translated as CAWKGTHEQYF.

This CDR3 reads CASSPRIPRLQETQYF. DNA of the CDR3: TGTGCCAGCAGCCCTAGGATCCCCCGACTCCAAGAGACCCAGTACTTC. The chain uses TRBV7-8 and TRBJ2-5, with D hard to call. Per germline, CDR1 SGHVS and CDR2 FQNEAQ. The CDR3 totals 16 residues. The germline V and J ends were trimmed by 5 bases and 1 base, with 17 bases remaining between them. The full variable domain, completed using reference TRBV7-8 and TRBJ2-5, is GAGVSQSPRYKVAKRGQDVALRCDPISGHVSLFWYQQALGQGPEFLTYFQNEAQLDKSGLPSDRFFAERPEGSVSTLKIQRTQQEDSAVYLCASSPRIPRLQETQYFGPGTRLLVL.

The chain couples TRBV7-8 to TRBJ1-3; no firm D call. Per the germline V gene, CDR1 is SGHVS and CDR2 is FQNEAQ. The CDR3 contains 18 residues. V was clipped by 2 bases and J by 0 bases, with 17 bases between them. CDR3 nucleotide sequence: TGTGCCAGCAGCTTACTTTCCGGAGGACCGAGCTCTGGAAACACCATATATTTT. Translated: CASSLLSGGPSSGNTIYF.

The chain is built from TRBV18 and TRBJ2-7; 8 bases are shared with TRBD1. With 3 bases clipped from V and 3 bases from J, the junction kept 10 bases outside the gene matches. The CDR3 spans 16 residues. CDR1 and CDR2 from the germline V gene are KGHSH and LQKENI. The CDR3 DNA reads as TGTGCCAGCTCACCGACAACGGGACAGGCGAACTACGAGCAGTACTTC. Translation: CASSPTTGQANYEQYF.

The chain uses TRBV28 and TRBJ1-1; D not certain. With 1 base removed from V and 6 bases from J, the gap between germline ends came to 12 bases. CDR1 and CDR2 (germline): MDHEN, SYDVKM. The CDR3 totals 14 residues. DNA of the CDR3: TGTGCCAGCAGTTTATCTTTATCACAGCCTGAAGCTTTCTTT. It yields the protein CASSLSLSQPEAFF. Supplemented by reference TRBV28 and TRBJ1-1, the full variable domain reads DVKVTQSSRYLVKRTGEKVFLECVQDMDHENMFWYRQDPGLGLRLIYFSYDVKMKEKGDIPEGYSVSREKKERFSLILESASTNQTSMYLCASSLSLSQPEAFFGQGTRLTVV.

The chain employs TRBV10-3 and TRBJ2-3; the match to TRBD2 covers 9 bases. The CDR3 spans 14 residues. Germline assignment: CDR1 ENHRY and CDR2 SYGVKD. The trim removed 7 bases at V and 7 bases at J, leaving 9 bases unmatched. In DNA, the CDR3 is TGTGCCATCAAGTTTAGCGGGAGTGTTAATACGCAGTATTTT. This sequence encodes CAIKFSGSVNTQYF.

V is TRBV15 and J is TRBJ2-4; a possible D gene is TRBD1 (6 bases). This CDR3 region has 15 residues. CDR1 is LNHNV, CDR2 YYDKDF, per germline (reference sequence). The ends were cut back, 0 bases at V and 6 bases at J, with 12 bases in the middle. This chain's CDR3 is CATSRDQGQLNIQYF. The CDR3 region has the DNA TGTGCCACCAGCAGAGATCAGGGACAACTAAACATTCAGTACTTC. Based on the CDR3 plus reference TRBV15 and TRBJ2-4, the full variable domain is DAMVIQNPRYQVTQFGKPVTLSCSQTLNHNVMYWYQQKSSQAPKLLFHYYDKDFNNEADTPDNFQSRRPNTSFCFLDIRSPGLGDTAMYLCATSRDQGQLNIQYFGAGTRLSVL.

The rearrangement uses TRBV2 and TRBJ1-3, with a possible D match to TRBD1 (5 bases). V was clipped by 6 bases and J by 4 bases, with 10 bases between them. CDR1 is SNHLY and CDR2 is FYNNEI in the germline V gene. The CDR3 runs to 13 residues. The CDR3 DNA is TGTGCCAGCAGCACAGGTCTGGGAAACACCATATATTTT. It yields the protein CASSTGLGNTIYF.

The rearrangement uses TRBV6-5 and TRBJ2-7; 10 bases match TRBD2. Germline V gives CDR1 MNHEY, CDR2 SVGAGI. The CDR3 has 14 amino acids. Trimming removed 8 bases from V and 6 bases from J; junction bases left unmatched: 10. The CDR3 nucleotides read TGTGCCAGCCGACAGCCTAGCGGGGGAAGCGAGCAGTACTTC. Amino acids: CASRQPSGGSEQYF.

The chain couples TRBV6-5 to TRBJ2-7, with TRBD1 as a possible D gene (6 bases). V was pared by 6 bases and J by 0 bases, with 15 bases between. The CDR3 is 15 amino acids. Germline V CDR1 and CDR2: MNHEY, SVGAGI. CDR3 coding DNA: TGTGCCAGCAGCCCCAGGGGTACCATCTCCTACGAGCAGTACTTC. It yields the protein CASSPRGTISYEQYF.

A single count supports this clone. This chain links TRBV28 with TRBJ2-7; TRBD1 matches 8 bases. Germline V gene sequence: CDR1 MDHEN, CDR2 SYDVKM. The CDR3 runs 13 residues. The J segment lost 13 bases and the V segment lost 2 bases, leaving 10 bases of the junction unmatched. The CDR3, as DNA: TGTGCCAGCAGTTTAGTTAGGGACAGGTCTATTTACTTC. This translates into CASSLVRDRSIYF.

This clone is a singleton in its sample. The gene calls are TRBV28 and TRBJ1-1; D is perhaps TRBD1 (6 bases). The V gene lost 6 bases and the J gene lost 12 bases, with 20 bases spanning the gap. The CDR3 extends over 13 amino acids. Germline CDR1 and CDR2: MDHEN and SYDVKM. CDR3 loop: CASSSVGDIGTFF. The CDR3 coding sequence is TGTGCCAGCAGCTCAGTAGGGGACATCGGAACTTTCTTT.

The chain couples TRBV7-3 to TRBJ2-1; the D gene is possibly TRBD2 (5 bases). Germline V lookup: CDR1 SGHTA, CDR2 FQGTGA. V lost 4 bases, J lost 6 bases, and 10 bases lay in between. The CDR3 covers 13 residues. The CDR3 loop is CASSSDWGNEQFF. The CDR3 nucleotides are TGTGCCAGCAGCTCGGACTGGGGCAATGAGCAGTTCTTC.

CDR3 sequence (DNA): TGTGCCAGCAGCCAAGGGGACAGAGAACATGAAAAACTGTTTTTT. Translating gives CASSQGDREHEKLFF. V and J are TRBV4-2 and TRBJ1-4; 7 bases agree with TRBD1. Germline CDR1 and CDR2: LGHNA and YNFKEQ. V shed 1 base and J 6 bases; nucleotides not matched to a gene: 5. The CDR3 sequence is 15 residues long.

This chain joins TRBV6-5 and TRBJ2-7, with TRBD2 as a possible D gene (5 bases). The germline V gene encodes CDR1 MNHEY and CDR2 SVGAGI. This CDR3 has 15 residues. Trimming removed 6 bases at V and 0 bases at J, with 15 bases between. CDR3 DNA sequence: TGTGCCAGCAGGCAAGCGGAGATTAGCTCCTACGAGCAGTACTTC. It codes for CASRQAEISSYEQYF.

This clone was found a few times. CDR3 amino acids: CAWSVRSRAGTYEQYF. In nucleotides, the CDR3 is TGTGCCTGGAGTGTGAGGTCGCGGGCGGGGACCTACGAGCAGTACTTC. The chain is built from TRBV30 and TRBJ2-7, with D possibly TRBD2 on 6 matching bases. Trimming pared 0 bases from V and 2 bases from J, leaving 17 bases between. The CDR3 runs to 16 residues. CDR1 GTSNPN and CDR2 SVGIG come from the germline V gene (reference sequence).

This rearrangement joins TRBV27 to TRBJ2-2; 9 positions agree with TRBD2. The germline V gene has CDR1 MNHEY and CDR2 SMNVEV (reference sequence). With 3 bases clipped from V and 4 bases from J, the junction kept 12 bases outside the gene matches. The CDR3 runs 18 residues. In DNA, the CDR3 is TGTGCCAGCAGTTTGTTTGCGGGAGGGCCGACGGGCACCGGGGAGCTGTTTTTT. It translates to CASSLFAGGPTGTGELFF.

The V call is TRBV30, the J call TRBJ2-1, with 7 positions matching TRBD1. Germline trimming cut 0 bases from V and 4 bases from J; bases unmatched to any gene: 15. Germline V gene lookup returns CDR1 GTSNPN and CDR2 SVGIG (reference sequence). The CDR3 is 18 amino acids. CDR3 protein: CAWSVVPRQGRMYNEQFF. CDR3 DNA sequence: TGTGCCTGGAGTGTGGTCCCACGACAGGGCCGAATGTACAATGAGCAGTTCTTC. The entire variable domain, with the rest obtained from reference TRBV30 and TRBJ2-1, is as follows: SQTIHQWPATLVQPVGSPLSLECTVEGTSNPNLYWYRQAAGRGLQLLFYSVGIGQISSEVPQNLSASRPQDRQFILSSKKLLLSDSGFYLCAWSVVPRQGRMYNEQFFGPGTRLTVL.

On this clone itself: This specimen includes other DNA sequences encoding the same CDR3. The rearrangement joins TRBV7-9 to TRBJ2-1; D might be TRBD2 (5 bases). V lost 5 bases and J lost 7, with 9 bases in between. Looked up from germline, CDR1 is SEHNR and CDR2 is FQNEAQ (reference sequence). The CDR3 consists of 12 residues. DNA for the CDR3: TGTGCCAGCAGCCTCAGCGGTAATGAGCAGTTCTTC. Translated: CASSLSGNEQFF. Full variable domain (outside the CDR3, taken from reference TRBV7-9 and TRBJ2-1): DTGVSQNPRHKITKRGQNVTFRCDPISEHNRLYWYRQTLGQGPEFLTYFQNEAQLEKSRLLSDRFSAERPKGSFSTLEIQRTEQGDSAMYLCASSLSGNEQFFGPGTRLTVL.

CDR3 DNA: TGTGCCAGCAGCTTGGTAGCGGGAGGGCCCTACGAGCAGTACTTC. Translated: CASSLVAGGPYEQYF. The chain has TRBV7-9 and TRBJ2-7, with 11 bases identical to TRBD2. Germline CDR1 and CDR2: SEHNR and FQNEAQ (reference sequence). With 3 bases clipped from V and 2 bases from J, the junction kept 3 bases outside the gene matches. The CDR3 contains 15 residues. Combining the CDR3 with reference TRBV7-9 and TRBJ2-7 gives the whole variable domain DTGVSQNPRHKITKRGQNVTFRCDPISEHNRLYWYRQTLGQGPEFLTYFQNEAQLEKSRLLSDRFSAERPKGSFSTLEIQRTEQGDSAMYLCASSLVAGGPYEQYFGPGTRLTVT.

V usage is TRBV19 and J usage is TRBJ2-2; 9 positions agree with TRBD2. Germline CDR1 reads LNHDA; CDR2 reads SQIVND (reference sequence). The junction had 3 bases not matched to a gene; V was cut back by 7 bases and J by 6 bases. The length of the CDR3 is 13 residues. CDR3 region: CASISGRPGELFF. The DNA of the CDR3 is TGTGCCAGTATAAGCGGGAGGCCCGGGGAGCTGTTTTTT.